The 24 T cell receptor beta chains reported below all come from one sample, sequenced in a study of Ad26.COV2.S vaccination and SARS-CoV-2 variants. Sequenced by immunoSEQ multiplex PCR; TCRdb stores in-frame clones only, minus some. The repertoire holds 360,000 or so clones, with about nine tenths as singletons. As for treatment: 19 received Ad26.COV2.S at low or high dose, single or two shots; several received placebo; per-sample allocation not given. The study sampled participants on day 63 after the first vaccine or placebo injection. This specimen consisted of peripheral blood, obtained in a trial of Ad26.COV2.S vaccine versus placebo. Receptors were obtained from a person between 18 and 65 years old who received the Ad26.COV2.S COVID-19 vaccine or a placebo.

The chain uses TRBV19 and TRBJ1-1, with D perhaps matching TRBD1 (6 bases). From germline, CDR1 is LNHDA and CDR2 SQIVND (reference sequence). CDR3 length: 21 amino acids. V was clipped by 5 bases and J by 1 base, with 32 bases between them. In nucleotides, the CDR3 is TGTGCCAGTAGTTCGACTTATGGGGGCTGGGAGTTCGGGTATAAGAACACTGAAGCTTTCTTT. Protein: CASSSTYGGWEFGYKNTEAFF.

The CDR3 nucleotides are TGTGCCAGCAGCTTAGGCGGGATAACGACCTACAATGAGCAGTTCTTC. Its protein product is CASSLGGITTYNEQFF. The chain couples TRBV13 to TRBJ2-1, with D tentatively TRBD2 (5 bases). This CDR3 comprises 16 residues. The germline V and J ends were trimmed by 0 bases and 2 bases, with 11 bases remaining between them. Germline V gene data show CDR1 as PRHDT and CDR2 as FYEKMQ (reference sequence).

In nucleotides, the CDR3 is TGTGCCAGCAGCTTAGTAGGGCTCGGGGAGCTGTTTTTT. Translating it yields CASSLVGLGELFF. The V call is TRBV7-2, the J call TRBJ2-2; no reliable D call. Germline V gene data show CDR1 as SGHTA and CDR2 as FQGNSA. Trimming left V 1 base short and J 7 bases short, with 7 bases between. CDR3 length: 13 amino acids.

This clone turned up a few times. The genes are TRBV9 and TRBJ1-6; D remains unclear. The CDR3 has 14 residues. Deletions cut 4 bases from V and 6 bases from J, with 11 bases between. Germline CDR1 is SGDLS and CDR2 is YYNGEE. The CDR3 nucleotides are TGTGCCAGCAGCCGCCAGGATGTTAATTCACCCCTCCACTTT. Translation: CASSRQDVNSPLHF.

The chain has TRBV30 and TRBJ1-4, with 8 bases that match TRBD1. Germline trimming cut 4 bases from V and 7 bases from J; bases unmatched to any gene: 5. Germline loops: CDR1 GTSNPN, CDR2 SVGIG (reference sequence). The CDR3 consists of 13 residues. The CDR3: CAWTGQGSEKLFF. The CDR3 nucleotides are TGTGCCTGGACCGGACAGGGCAGTGAAAAACTGTTTTTT.

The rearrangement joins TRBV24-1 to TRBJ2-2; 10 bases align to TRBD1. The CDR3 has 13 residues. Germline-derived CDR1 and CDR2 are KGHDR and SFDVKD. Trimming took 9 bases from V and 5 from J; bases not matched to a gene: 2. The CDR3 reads CATGTGVTGELFF. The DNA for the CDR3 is TGTGCCACCGGGACAGGGGTGACCGGGGAGCTGTTTTTT.

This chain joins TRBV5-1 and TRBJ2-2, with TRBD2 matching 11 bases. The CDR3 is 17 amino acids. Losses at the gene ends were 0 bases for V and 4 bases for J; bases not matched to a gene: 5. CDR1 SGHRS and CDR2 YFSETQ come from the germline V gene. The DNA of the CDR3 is TGCGCCAGCAGCTTGGGCCTAGCGGGGGGTCGCACCGGGGAGCTGTTTTTT. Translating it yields CASSLGLAGGRTGELFF.

CDR3 nucleotides: TGTGCCAGTAGCAAGGGGAACGCCTACGAGCAGTACTTC. Translating it yields CASSKGNAYEQYF. V gene TRBV19 combines with J gene TRBJ2-7, with D perhaps TRBD1 (5 bases). CDR1 is LNHDA and CDR2 is SQIVND in the germline V gene (reference sequence). The CDR3 spans 13 residues. Trimming cost V 6 bases and J 2 bases, with 11 bases left between them.

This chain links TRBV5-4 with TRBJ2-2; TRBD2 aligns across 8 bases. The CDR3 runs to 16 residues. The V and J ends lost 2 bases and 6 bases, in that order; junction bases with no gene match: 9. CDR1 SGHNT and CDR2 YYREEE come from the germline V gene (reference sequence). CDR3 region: CASSFSEREFPGELFF. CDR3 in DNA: TGTGCCAGCAGCTTTTCGGAGCGGGAGTTTCCCGGGGAGCTGTTTTTT.

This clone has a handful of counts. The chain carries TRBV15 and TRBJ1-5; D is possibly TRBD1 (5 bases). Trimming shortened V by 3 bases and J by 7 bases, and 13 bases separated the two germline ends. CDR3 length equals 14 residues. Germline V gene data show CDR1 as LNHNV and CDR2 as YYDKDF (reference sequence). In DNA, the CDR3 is TGTGCCACCAGCAGCCAGGGTCAGGGACAGCCCCAGCATTTT. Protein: CATSSQGQGQPQHF. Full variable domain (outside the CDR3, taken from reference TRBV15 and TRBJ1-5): DAMVIQNPRYQVTQFGKPVTLSCSQTLNHNVMYWYQQKSSQAPKLLFHYYDKDFNNEADTPDNFQSRRPNTSFCFLDIRSPGLGDTAMYLCATSSQGQGQPQHFGDGTRLSIL.

CDR3 bases: TGTGCCAGCAGTGTGCGGGTGGCTCAGCCCCAGCATTTT. Translating gives CASSVRVAQPQHF. The rearrangement links TRBV2 to TRBJ1-5; D uncertain. Trimming took 4 bases from V and 6 from J, leaving 10 bases between them. The CDR3 is 13 residues long. Germline V lookup: CDR1 SNHLY, CDR2 FYNNEI.

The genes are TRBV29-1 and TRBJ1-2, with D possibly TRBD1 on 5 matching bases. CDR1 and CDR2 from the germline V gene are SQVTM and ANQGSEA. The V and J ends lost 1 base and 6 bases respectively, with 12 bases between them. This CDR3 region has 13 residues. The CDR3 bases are TGCAGCGTTGAAGGGGGGTCCGTGAATGGCTACACCTTC. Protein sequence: CSVEGGSVNGYTF.

CDR3 amino acids: CASSEAGQGALQETQYF. DNA of the CDR3: TGTGCCAGCAGTGAAGCGGGTCAGGGGGCCCTCCAAGAGACCCAGTACTTC. The chain couples TRBV6-1 to TRBJ2-5, with 8 bases identical to TRBD1. V dropped 0 bases and J dropped 1; count of bases not matched to a gene: 7. Germline CDR1 is MNHNS and CDR2 is SASEGT. The CDR3 length is 17 residues.

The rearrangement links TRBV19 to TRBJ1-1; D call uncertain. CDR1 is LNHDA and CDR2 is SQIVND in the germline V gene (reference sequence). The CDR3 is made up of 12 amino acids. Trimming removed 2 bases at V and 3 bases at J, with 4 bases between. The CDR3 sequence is CASSIRDTEAFF. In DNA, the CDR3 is TGTGCCAGTAGTATAAGGGACACTGAAGCTTTCTTT.

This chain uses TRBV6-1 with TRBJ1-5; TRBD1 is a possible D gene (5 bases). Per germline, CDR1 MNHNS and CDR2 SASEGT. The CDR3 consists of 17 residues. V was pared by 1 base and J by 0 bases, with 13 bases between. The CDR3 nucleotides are TGTGCCAGCAGTGAAGGCAGGGTTCGGGGTAGCAATCAGCCCCAGCATTTT. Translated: CASSEGRVRGSNQPQHF.

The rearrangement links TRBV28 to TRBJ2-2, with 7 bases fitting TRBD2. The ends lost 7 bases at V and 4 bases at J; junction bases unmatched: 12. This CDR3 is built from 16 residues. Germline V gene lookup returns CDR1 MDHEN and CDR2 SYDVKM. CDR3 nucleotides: TGTGCCAGCAATTCGGCGGGGAGGGTTGCCACCGGGGAGCTGTTTTTT. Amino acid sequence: CASNSAGRVATGELFF. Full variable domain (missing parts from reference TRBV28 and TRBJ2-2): DVKVTQSSRYLVKRTGEKVFLECVQDMDHENMFWYRQDPGLGLRLIYFSYDVKMKEKGDIPEGYSVSREKKERFSLILESASTNQTSMYLCASNSAGRVATGELFFGEGSRLTVL.

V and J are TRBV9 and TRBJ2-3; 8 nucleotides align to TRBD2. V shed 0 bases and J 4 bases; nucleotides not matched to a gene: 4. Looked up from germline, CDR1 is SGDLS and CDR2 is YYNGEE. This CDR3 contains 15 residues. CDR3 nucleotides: TGTGCCAGCAGCGTAGGTGGCGGGAGGTCAGATACGCAGTATTTT. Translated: CASSVGGGRSDTQYF.

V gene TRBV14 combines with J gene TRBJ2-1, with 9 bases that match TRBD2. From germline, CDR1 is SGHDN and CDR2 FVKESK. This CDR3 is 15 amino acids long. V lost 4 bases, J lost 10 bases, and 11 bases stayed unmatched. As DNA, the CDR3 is TGTGCCAGCAGCCCCCGGGGACTAGCCCATCCAGAGCAGTTCTTC. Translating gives CASSPRGLAHPEQFF.

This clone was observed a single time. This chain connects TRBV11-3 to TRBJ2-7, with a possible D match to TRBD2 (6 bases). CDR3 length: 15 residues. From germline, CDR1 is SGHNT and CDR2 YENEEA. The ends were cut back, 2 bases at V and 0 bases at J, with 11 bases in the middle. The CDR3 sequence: CASSLSGQSSYEQYF. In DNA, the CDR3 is TGTGCCAGCAGCTTAAGCGGGCAGAGCTCCTACGAGCAGTACTTC.

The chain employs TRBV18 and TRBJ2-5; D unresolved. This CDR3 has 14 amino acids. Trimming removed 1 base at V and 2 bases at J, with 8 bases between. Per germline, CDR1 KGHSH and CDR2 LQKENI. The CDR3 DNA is TGTGCCAGCTCACCACGGATGAATCAAGAGACCCAGTACTTC. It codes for CASSPRMNQETQYF.

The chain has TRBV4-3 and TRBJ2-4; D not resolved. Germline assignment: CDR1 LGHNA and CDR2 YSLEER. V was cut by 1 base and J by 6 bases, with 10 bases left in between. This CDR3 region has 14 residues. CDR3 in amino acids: CASSQGLPPNIQYF. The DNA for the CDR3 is TGCGCCAGCAGCCAAGGACTGCCACCAAACATTCAGTACTTC.

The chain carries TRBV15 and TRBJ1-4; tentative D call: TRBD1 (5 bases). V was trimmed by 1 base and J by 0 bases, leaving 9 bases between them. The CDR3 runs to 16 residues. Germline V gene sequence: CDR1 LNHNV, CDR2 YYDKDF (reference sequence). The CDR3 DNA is TGTGCCACCAGCAGAGGATCGGGGGCAACTAATGAAAAACTGTTTTTT. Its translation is CATSRGSGATNEKLFF.

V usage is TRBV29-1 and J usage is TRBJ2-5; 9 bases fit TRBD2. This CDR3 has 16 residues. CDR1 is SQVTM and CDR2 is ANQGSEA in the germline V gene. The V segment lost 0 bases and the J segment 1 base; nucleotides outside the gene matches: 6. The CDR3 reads CSVEDRLAGIQETQYF. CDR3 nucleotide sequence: TGCAGCGTTGAAGATCGGCTAGCGGGGATCCAAGAGACCCAGTACTTC.

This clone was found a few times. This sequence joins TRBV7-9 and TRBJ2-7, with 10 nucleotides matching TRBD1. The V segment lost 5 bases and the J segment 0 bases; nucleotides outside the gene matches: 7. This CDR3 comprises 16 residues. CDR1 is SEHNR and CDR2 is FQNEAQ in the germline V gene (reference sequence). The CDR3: CASSPGGQGSSYEQYF. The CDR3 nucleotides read TGTGCCAGCAGCCCAGGGGGACAGGGGAGCTCCTACGAGCAGTACTTC.